This TCR beta chain was captured by sequencing in a study of blood T cells in healthy people across ages. Points from the study as a whole: Donor CMV status, an unknown factor, possibly confounded changes in expanded clonotypes. In long-lived donors, naive CD4+ cell counts and diversity exceeded those of aged donors.

Primers used in a second PCR of roughly 6 to 11 cycles were a sample-barcoded 5' primer and a J-beta primer mix. A template-switch adaptor that had 12 random nucleotides put a tag on each cDNA molecule. TCRdb analysed the 5' RACE reads with MiXCR anew, one entry per CDR3 protein. The table includes roughly 640,000 distinct CDR3 sequences, 25% to 30% detected once. A remark on this clonotype: Its antigen is as yet unknown. Given the absence of the conserved phenylalanine or tryptophan at the CDR3 end, a read error is likely.

Isolated PBMCs totaled at least 6 million in each sample. The CDR3 is 18 amino acids. Germline CDR1 SGDLS, CDR2 YYNGEE. With 4 bases clipped from V and 2 bases from J, the junction kept 11 bases outside the gene matches. Sequences were obtained from blood. The chain couples TRBV9 to TRBJ2-5; TRBD2 agrees at 13 bases. The receptor was isolated from an elderly woman in good health. For the CDR3, the DNA is TGTGCCAGCAGCCAAGGGACTAGCGGGGCTAAACATCAAGAGACCCAGTACTGC. It yields the protein CASSQGTSGAKHQETQYC.